This passage covers 17 T cell receptor beta chains from one sample sequenced in a study of OX40 agonist ivuxolimab in advanced cancers. TCRdb's copy holds only in-frame clones and misses some; the assay was immunoSEQ multiplex PCR. The data contain 60,000 or so clones, around 93% of them seen just once; the ten biggest clones take up roughly 20%. The sample in question was CD4+ or CD8+ T cells sorted from blood, obtained in a trial of the OX40 agonist ivuxolimab. These receptors all come from an adult with an advanced solid tumor such as melanoma, head and neck, liver or kidney cancer.

J is TRBJ2-1 and V is TRBV23-1; TRBD1 matches at 8 bases. TRBV23-1 is noted as an ORF with a role that remains uncertain. The CDR3 covers 16 residues. V lost 6 bases and J lost 2; bases outside the gene matches: 9. CDR3 bases: TGCGCCAGCAGGCCTCGGAGGACAGGGACCTACAATGAGCAGTTCTTC. It specifies CASRPRRTGTYNEQFF.

The chain links TRBV6-1 to TRBJ1-1; D is unresolved. This CDR3 comprises 14 residues. The V and J ends lost 4 bases and 2 bases respectively, with 11 bases between them. Germline loops: CDR1 MNHNS, CDR2 SASEGT. The CDR3 DNA reads as TGTGCCAGCAGTGTCGAATGGGGTAACACTGAAGCTTTCTTT. Translating it yields CASSVEWGNTEAFF.

This clone was counted a single time. The chain carries TRBV7-3 and TRBJ2-7, with 11 bases matching TRBD2. The V gene end was trimmed by 6 bases and the J gene end by 2 bases; junction bases not matched to a gene: 6. This CDR3 is built from 15 residues. Germline assignment: CDR1 SGHTA and CDR2 FQGTGA. This chain's CDR3 is CASSPGLAATYEQYF. The CDR3 DNA sequence: TGTGCCAGCAGTCCGGGACTAGCGGCTACCTACGAGCAGTACTTC. Based on the CDR3 plus reference TRBV7-3 and TRBJ2-7, the full variable domain is GAGVSQTPSNKVTEKGKYVELRCDPISGHTALYWYRQSLGQGPEFLIYFQGTGAADDSGLPNDRFFAVRPEGSVSTLKIQRTERGDSAVYLCASSPGLAATYEQYFGPGTRLTVT.

This clone appeared a single time. The chain recombines TRBV9 with TRBJ2-1; possible D gene TRBD1, 6 bases. The germline gives CDR1 SGDLS, CDR2 YYNGEE. V lost 1 base and J lost 0, with 17 bases in between. The CDR3 has 18 residues. The CDR3 coding sequence is TGTGCCAGCAGCGTACGAGGCTTGACGGACAGCTCCTACAATGAGCAGTTCTTC. This sequence encodes CASSVRGLTDSSYNEQFF. Full variable domain (outside the CDR3, taken from reference TRBV9 and TRBJ2-1): DSGVTQTPKHLITATGQRVTLRCSPRSGDLSVYWYQQSLDQGLQFLIQYYNGEERAKGNILERFSAQQFPDLHSELNLSSLELGDSALYFCASSVRGLTDSSYNEQFFGPGTRLTVL.

V is TRBV4-3 and J is TRBJ2-3; 11 bases match TRBD2. J gave up 1 base and V 0 bases, and 6 bases lay outside the gene matches. Looked up from germline, CDR1 is LGHNA and CDR2 is YSLEER. The CDR3 spans 18 residues. As DNA, the CDR3 is TGCGCCAGCAGCCAAGATGCAACTAGCGGGAGCGGCACAGATACGCAGTATTTT. Translated, it gives CASSQDATSGSGTDTQYF.

This sequence joins TRBV19 and TRBJ1-4; 11 nucleotides match TRBD1. V dropped 3 bases and J dropped 7; count of bases not matched to a gene: 4. This CDR3 is built from 15 residues. Germline assignment: CDR1 LNHDA and CDR2 SQIVND (reference sequence). The CDR3 bases are TGTGCCAGTAGTATCCTGGGACAGGGGGGTGAAAAACTGTTTTTT. It encodes CASSILGQGGEKLFF.

V gene TRBV15 combines with J gene TRBJ2-3; 14 bases agree with TRBD2. The CDR3 has 15 residues. V shed 4 bases and J 6 bases; nucleotides not matched to a gene: 3. Germline V lookup: CDR1 LNHNV, CDR2 YYDKDF (reference sequence). The CDR3, as DNA: TGTGCCACCAGCAAGGGACTAGCGGGGGTTGATACGCAGTATTTT. This translates into CATSKGLAGVDTQYF.

V gene TRBV19 combines with J gene TRBJ2-3; 7 bases match TRBD1. V shed 9 bases, J shed 0 bases, and the junction held 15 bases outside the gene matches. Germline CDR1 LNHDA, CDR2 SQIVND (reference sequence). This CDR3 comprises 17 residues. Written as DNA, the CDR3 is TGTGCCAGGAATCGACCGACCCCGGGACAGAGCACAGATACGCAGTATTTT. It is translated as CARNRPTPGQSTDTQYF.

The chain carries TRBV4-2 and TRBJ2-3; weak D call: TRBD2 (6 bases). With 3 bases removed from V and 2 bases from J, the gap between germline ends came to 12 bases. Germline loops: CDR1 LGHNA, CDR2 YNFKEQ. CDR3 length: 15 amino acids. The CDR3 coding sequence is TGTGCCAGCAGCCATCCTAGCGAGCCCACAGATACGCAGTATTTT. It yields the protein CASSHPSEPTDTQYF.

This sequence joins TRBV9 and TRBJ2-1; tentative D call: TRBD2 (6 bases). Germline lookup yields CDR1 SGDLS and CDR2 YYNGEE. This CDR3 is built from 16 residues. The germline V and J ends were trimmed by 0 bases and 0 bases, with 10 bases remaining between them. The CDR3 DNA is TGTGCCAGCAGCGTAGACGGGAGAGACTCCTACAATGAGCAGTTCTTC. It specifies CASSVDGRDSYNEQFF.

This chain links TRBV10-2 with TRBJ2-4, with a tentative D call TRBD1 (6 bases). Per the germline V gene, CDR1 is WSHSY and CDR2 is SAAADI. V gave up 5 bases and J gave up 2 bases, with 13 bases separating them. The CDR3 spans 15 residues. As DNA, the CDR3 is TGCGCCAGCAGTTGGACAGACCCATCCAAAAACATTCAGTACTTC. This codes for CASSWTDPSKNIQYF.

J is TRBJ1-4 and V is TRBV7-9, with TRBD1 as a possible D gene (6 bases). This CDR3 comprises 17 residues. Germline CDR1 SEHNR, CDR2 FQNEAQ (reference sequence). The V end was cut by 4 bases, the J end by 3 bases, with 18 bases between. The CDR3 DNA sequence: TGTGCCAGCAGCTCATCCCTACAGGGTTGGGCTAATGAAAAACTGTTTTTT. It translates to CASSSSLQGWANEKLFF. The variable domain in full, completed from reference TRBV7-9 and TRBJ1-4, reads DTGVSQNPRHKITKRGQNVTFRCDPISEHNRLYWYRQTLGQGPEFLTYFQNEAQLEKSRLLSDRFSAERPKGSFSTLEIQRTEQGDSAMYLCASSSSLQGWANEKLFFGSGTQLSVL.

This clone was found once. V usage is TRBV9 and J usage is TRBJ2-1; D possibly corresponds to TRBD2 (6 bases). The CDR3 has 14 amino acids. Germline V CDR1 and CDR2: SGDLS, YYNGEE. V was shortened by 0 bases and J by 10 bases, with 14 bases between the two germline ends. Here the CDR3 DNA reads TGTGCCAGCAGCGTAGTGGGACTGCAGAACGAGCAGTTCTTC. Protein product: CASSVVGLQNEQFF.

The V and J genes are TRBV19 and TRBJ2-1; D is unclear. The germline V and J ends were trimmed by 1 base and 4 bases, with 5 bases remaining between them. The CDR3 contains 13 residues. Germline V gene lookup returns CDR1 LNHDA and CDR2 SQIVND (reference sequence). The CDR3 region has the DNA TGTGCCAGTAGTATAGCGCCATACAATGAGCAGTTCTTC. This codes for CASSIAPYNEQFF.

This clone appeared a few times. The rearrangement links TRBV6-1 to TRBJ1-1; 8 bases agree with TRBD1. CDR3 size: 14 residues. Trimming at V came to 6 bases and at J to 6 bases, leaving 9 bases not matched to a gene. Germline CDR1 and CDR2: MNHNS and SASEGT. The CDR3, as DNA: TGTGCCAGCAGCCCTGGACAGGGTGGGCCTGAAGCTTTCTTT. Residues: CASSPGQGGPEAFF.

CDR3 DNA: TGTGCCTGGTCCACGGGGAGTAAGCGGAACCCCTACGAGCAGTACTTC. It specifies CAWSTGSKRNPYEQYF. The chain combines TRBV30 with TRBJ2-7, with D possibly matching TRBD2 (5 bases). Germline CDR1 is GTSNPN and CDR2 is SVGIG (reference sequence). The CDR3 is 16 amino acids. Between the trimmed V and J ends, which lost 5 bases and 2 bases, there was a span of 22 bases.

The rearrangement uses TRBV4-3 and TRBJ1-4; 9 bases map to TRBD1. The germline V gene has CDR1 LGHNA and CDR2 YSLEER. The V segment lost 1 base and the J segment 13 bases; nucleotides outside the gene matches: 7. This CDR3 contains 14 residues. The CDR3 nucleotides read TGCGCCAGCAGCCAAGCGTACGGGACAGGGTCACTGTTTTTT. This codes for CASSQAYGTGSLFF.